The 9 T cell receptor beta chains listed next were all sequenced from one sample in a study of blood T cells in healthy people across ages. The use of a sample-barcoded 5' primer and a J-beta primer mix characterized a second PCR of roughly 6 to 11 cycles. Via MiXCR, TCRdb re-called the 5' RACE reads, giving one row per CDR3 protein. Of some 1,000,000 distinct CDR3 sequences detected, around 27% appear once; the ten largest clones hold approximately 0.79%. The same sample was also studied in work on T cells of mothers and their children.

The sample consisted of blood. These receptors were obtained from a girl aged 2-9 years in good health.

V usage is TRBV10-3 and J usage is TRBJ2-4; the D is unclear. Between the trimmed V and J ends, which lost 10 bases and 0 bases, there was a span of 10 bases. This CDR3 comprises 13 residues. Germline V lookup: CDR1 ENHRY, CDR2 SYGVKD. CDR3 sequence: CATQPGAKNIQYF. For the CDR3, the DNA is TGTGCCACCCAGCCGGGAGCCAAAAACATTCAGTACTTC.

This clonotype showed up just a few times. This chain links TRBV20-1 with TRBJ2-7; weak D call: TRBD1 (6 bases). The CDR3 covers 12 residues. Germline CDR1 is DFQATT and CDR2 is SNEGSKA (reference sequence). The V and J ends lost 5 bases and 6 bases respectively, with 14 bases between them. CDR3 coding DNA: TGCAGTGCTCACGTAACAGGGCCCGAGCAGTACTTC. The encoded protein is CSAHVTGPEQYF.

This clonotype was seen a handful of times. This sequence joins TRBV19 and TRBJ2-7; possibly TRBD2 for D (6 bases). There are 14 residues in the CDR3. Germline V gives CDR1 LNHDA, CDR2 SQIVND (reference sequence). Trimming took off 3 bases at V and 3 bases at J, with 12 bases between the two ends. This CDR3 is CASSIRRGNYEQYF. The DNA of the CDR3 is TGTGCCAGTAGTATCCGGCGGGGCAACTACGAGCAGTACTTC.

The V and J genes are TRBV7-2 and TRBJ2-5; D tentatively reads TRBD1 or TRBD2 (6 bases each). Trimming cost V 5 bases and J 3 bases, with 16 bases left between them. This CDR3 is 15 amino acids long. Germline V gives CDR1 SGHTA, CDR2 FQGNSA. Here the CDR3 reads CASSLSRGREETQYF. The DNA for the CDR3 is TGTGCCAGCAGCCTTTCCCGGGGGCGTGAAGAGACCCAGTACTTC.

This clonotype was detected only a few times. The genes are TRBV29-1 and TRBJ1-1; D is undetermined. V was shortened by 1 base and J by 3 bases, with 9 bases between the two germline ends. CDR1 and CDR2 (germline): SQVTM, ANQGSEA. This CDR3 is 13 amino acids long. CDR3 amino acids: CSVEGPVDTEAFF. The CDR3 DNA follows: TGCAGCGTTGAAGGGCCGGTGGACACTGAAGCTTTCTTT.

There are a few counts of this clonotype. The chain couples TRBV4-2 to TRBJ2-5; TRBD2 is a possible D gene (7 bases). CDR1 and CDR2 (germline): LGHNA, YNFKEQ. The CDR3 extends over 16 amino acids. With 0 bases removed from V and 10 bases from J, the gap between germline ends came to 21 bases. The CDR3, as DNA: TGTGCCAGCAGCCAAGACCGGGGGCCAGGGAGGGTCCTCCAGTACTTC. Protein: CASSQDRGPGRVLQYF.

This clonotype was recorded a few times. This sequence joins TRBV4-3 and TRBJ2-3; 8 bases agree with TRBD1. Trimming took 0 bases from V and 0 from J; bases not matched to a gene: 2. In germline, CDR1 is LGHNA, CDR2 YSLEER. The CDR3 covers 16 residues. CDR3 nucleotide sequence: TGCGCCAGCAGCCAAGACGGACAGGGAAGCACAGATACGCAGTATTTT. This codes for CASSQDGQGSTDTQYF.

The chain joins TRBV20-1 to TRBJ2-7; TRBD1 aligns across 9 bases. Germline CDR1 reads DFQATT; CDR2 reads SNEGSKA (reference sequence). V dropped 4 bases and J dropped 4; count of bases not matched to a gene: 5. The CDR3 consists of 13 residues. The CDR3 DNA reads as TGCAGTGCTACGTGGACAGGGGAATACGAGCAGTACTTC. Protein product: CSATWTGEYEQYF.

The chain uses TRBV7-6 and TRBJ2-1, with a weak D call TRBD2 (7 bases). The germline V gene has CDR1 SGHVS and CDR2 FNYEAQ. The CDR3 extends over 21 amino acids. V lost 6 bases and J 4 bases, leaving 34 bases between the germline ends. CDR3 nucleotide sequence: TGTGCCAGCAGACCAACAGGGCCCCTACATCTCCCGGGAGGTAGTTACAATGAGCAGTTCTTC. It encodes CASRPTGPLHLPGGSYNEQFF.